The rows below give T cell receptor beta chains drawn from one sample of a study of regulatory T cells in long-lasting Graves disease. TCRdb fed the multiplex PCR reads into MiXCR, producing one record per CDR3 protein. The sample shows 390,000 or so distinct CDR3 sequences, approximately 25% of them seen only once. Here the sequenced sample was peripheral blood mononuclear cells (PBMCs), taken when the disease was refractory, from a patient treated with antithyroid drugs. These receptors were collected from a woman between 40 and 50 years old with Graves disease. CDR3s include the opening cysteine and the closing phenylalanine or tryptophan. D genes are given only for firm matches. Clone size is given for some rows only: seen once, a few or many times, or a class if the clone is expanded.

DNA	CDR3	V	J	size	D
TGTGCCACCAGCAGAGATCGGGACCGCTATAATTCACCCCTCCACTTT	CATSRDRDRYNSPLHF	TRBV15	TRBJ1-6	many	.
TGTGCCAGCAGCTTGGGACAGGGCAGCGCCGAGCAGTACTTC	CASSLGQGSAEQYF	TRBV5-6	TRBJ2-7	many	TRBD1
TGTGCCAGCAGTTTAATTCGTTGGGTCCAGCTTATCTCCTACGAGCAGTACTTC	CASSLIRWVQLISYEQYF	TRBV28	TRBJ2-7	many	.
TGCGCCAGCAGCTTAACCGGGACAATGCTAGCCAAAAACATTCAGTACTTC	CASSLTGTMLAKNIQYF	TRBV5-1	TRBJ2-4	few	.
TGTGCCAGCAGCTTAGGGCTAGCGGGGCGCGAGCTGTTTTTT	CASSLGLAGRELFF	TRBV7-9	TRBJ2-2	.	TRBD2
TGTGCCAGCAGACTTCAGGGGTCCTATAATTCACCCCTCCACTTT	CASRLQGSYNSPLHF	TRBV11-2	TRBJ1-6	many	.
TGCAGTGCCACAAGCCACTCCCGGGAGACCCAGTACTTC	CSATSHSRETQYF	TRBV20-1	TRBJ2-5	many	.
TGTGCCAGCAGTTTAGCCCTAGCGCCTAACACCGGGGAGCTGTTTTTT	CASSLALAPNTGELFF	TRBV28	TRBJ2-2	many	.
TGTGCCAGCAGCAGTCGGGACAGGGGAGATACGCAGTATTTT	CASSSRDRGDTQYF	TRBV28	TRBJ2-3	many	TRBD1
TGTGCCAGCAGCTTGGGCCGACAGAACTCACCTTACTACGAGCAGTACTTC	CASSLGRQNSPYYEQYF	TRBV7-8	TRBJ2-7	few	.
TGCAGTGCTAGACCCCCAGACTCTAACATTCAGTACTTC	CSARPPDSNIQYF	TRBV20-1	TRBJ2-4	many	.
TGCAGTGCTGGCACCCTCGGGGGGGGAGATACTGAAGCTTTCTTT	CSAGTLGGGDTEAFF	TRBV20-1	TRBJ1-1	.	.
TGTGCCAGCAGTCCAATTATAATGTCGGGCTACACCTTC	CASSPIIMSGYTF	TRBV6-1	TRBJ1-2	many	.